Reported below is one T cell receptor (beta chain). These data originate in a study of blood T cell repertoires in COVID-19. Across the study: Donors in the United States, Italy and Spain gave samples during acute or convalescent COVID-19. From T cells, B-cell-depleted T cells, or PBMCs came the material, which was cDNA or gDNA.

Source study methods: Amplification of reference gene primers provided the estimated nucleated cell counts. Profiling relied on immunoSEQ multiplex PCR, and the TCRdb table lists in-frame clones only, not all of them. V and J calls and clone size follow that table, whereas D and trimming were derived from the DNA. The sample has 100,000 or so clones; 65% to 90% are singletons. The sequence derives from a man aged 45-65 years with acute or convalescent COVID-19. Sequencing was performed on peripheral blood.

The CDR3 DNA reads TGCGCCAGCAGCCAGGTAGATAGCAATCAGCCCCAGCATTTT. Translated: CASSQVDSNQPQHF. The chain has TRBV4-1 and TRBJ1-5; no definite D call. V lost 3 bases to trimming and J lost 0 bases, with 6 bases between them. The germline gives CDR1 MGHRA, CDR2 YSYEKL. The CDR3 loop spans 14 amino acids.